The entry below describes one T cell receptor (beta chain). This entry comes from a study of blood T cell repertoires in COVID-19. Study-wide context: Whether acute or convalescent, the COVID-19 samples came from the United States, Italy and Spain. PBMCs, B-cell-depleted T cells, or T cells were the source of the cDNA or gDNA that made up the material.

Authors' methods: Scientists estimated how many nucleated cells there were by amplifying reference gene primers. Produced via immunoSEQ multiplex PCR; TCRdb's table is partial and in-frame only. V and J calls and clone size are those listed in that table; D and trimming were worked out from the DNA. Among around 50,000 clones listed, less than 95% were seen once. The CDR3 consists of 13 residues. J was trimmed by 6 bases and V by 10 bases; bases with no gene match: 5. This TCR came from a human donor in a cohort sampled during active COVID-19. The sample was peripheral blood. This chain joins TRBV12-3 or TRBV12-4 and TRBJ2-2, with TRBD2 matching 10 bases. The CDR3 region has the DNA TGTGCCACTAAGACTAGCGGGTCCGGGGAGCTGTTTTTT. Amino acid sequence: CATKTSGSGELFF.